This TCR beta chain was found in a study of T cell repertoires in cytomegalovirus infection (dated by TCRdb to between 2018 and 2021). At the level of the whole study: The peptide stimulations were aimed at well-studied HLA-B-restricted epitopes as well as recently identified HLA-C-restricted CMV epitopes, whose presentation resists viral immunomodulation. Donor HLA type was relevant to the analysis, because carriage of CMV infection together with the matching HLA type was indicated by public TCR beta signatures.

Looking up the germline V gene yields CDR1 SGHVS and CDR2 FNYEAQ. V gives up 2 bases and J gives up 7 bases, and the segment between their germline ends measures 11 bases. The CDR3 spans 13 residues, from the cysteine through the phenylalanine. Here the CDR3 DNA is all that survives: 39 bases in frame from base 1. The instrument given in TCRdb is Illumina HiSeq 1500. TCRdb reran the public reads through fastp at Q25 and MiXCR, keeping productive beta chains. Merged by CDR3 protein, the rows form single entries marked with the most common genes and DNA. For this sample there are about 400,000 distinct CDR3 sequences; approximately 30% appear just once. The ten largest clones take up roughly 13% of the sample. This clonotype occurred a few times. No cognate antigen has been identified for it. Base qualities are not provided; no much larger clone lies one nucleotide away. Findings and caveats that apply to the study as a whole: Carriers of CMV infection plus the relevant HLA type were discriminated by the cumulative frequency of public TCR beta family members in the study cohort and in an independent approximately 360-donor cohort. The ex vivo response was dominated by HLA-C-restricted CMV-specific TCR beta clonotypes, which also provided the single most frequent clonotype in two of eight donors.

What this sample's treatment or condition label stands for: in vitro stimulation with specific CMV peptide epitopes to enrich CMV-specific T cells. The receptor was derived from a human donor in good health (CMV status not recorded). Some clones in this sample may be carry-over from other donors' samples. The sequence joins TRBV7-6 to TRBJ2-5, with a tentative D gene TRBD2 over 5 matching bases. The sequences come from cultured PBMCs, collected from culture after CMV antigen stimulation. The sequenced DNA is TGTGCCAGCAGCTTACCTACCAGCGGGACCCAGTACTTC. It encodes CASSLPTSGTQYF.